One and the same sample provided the 25 T cell receptor beta chains below, sequenced in a study of cytomegalovirus exposure and HLA in healthy donors. PCR primers comprised 60 Vbeta and 13 Jbeta primers. Some clones are missing from TCRdb's copy, which holds only in-frame ones; the method was immunoSEQ multiplex PCR. In the table there are roughly 170,000 clones, 70% to 80% of which are singletons. The sequencing input was PBMCs. These receptors were collected from a woman aged 25 to 39 in good health and CMV-seropositive.

This chain links TRBV5-1 with TRBJ2-7, with 11 bases aligning to TRBD1. The CDR3 consists of 15 residues. V trimming: 2 bases; J trimming: 3 bases; junction bases outside the gene matches: 4. CDR1 SGHRS and CDR2 YFSETQ come from the germline V gene. CDR3: CASSLTGTGGYEQYF. Here the CDR3 DNA reads TGCGCCAGCAGCTTAACCGGGACAGGGGGCTACGAGCAGTACTTC.

V usage is TRBV28 and J usage is TRBJ1-3, with TRBD1 matching over 8 bases. V was pared by 0 bases and J by 0 bases, with 10 bases of the junction left unmatched. Germline loops: CDR1 MDHEN, CDR2 SYDVKM. There are 19 residues in the CDR3. As DNA, the CDR3 is TGTGCCAGCAGTTTATGGGACAGGGCCCTCTACTTCTCTGGAAACACCATATATTTT. This encodes CASSLWDRALYFSGNTIYF.

V gene TRBV6-1 combines with J gene TRBJ2-3; TRBD2 aligns across 7 bases. The CDR3 is 16 amino acids. The ends lost 3 bases at V and 2 bases at J; junction bases unmatched: 8. Germline lookup yields CDR1 MNHNS and CDR2 SASEGT. The CDR3 DNA follows: TGTGCCAGCAGTGACCTGACCGGGGGGTTCACAGATACGCAGTATTTT. Translation: CASSDLTGGFTDTQYF.

The rearrangement uses TRBV19 and TRBJ2-3, with D unresolved. Germline-derived CDR1 and CDR2 are LNHDA and SQIVND (reference sequence). The V and J ends lost 7 bases and 3 bases respectively, with 17 bases between them. The CDR3 runs to 15 residues. The CDR3 bases are TGTGCCAGTAATAGATTGAGTTCGTCGACAGATACGCAGTATTTT. Translation: CASNRLSSSTDTQYF.

This clone was observed a handful of times. V usage is TRBV10-3 and J usage is TRBJ2-5, with TRBD1 identical over 9 bases. The ends lost 3 bases at V and 4 bases at J; junction bases unmatched: 6. CDR3 length equals 15 residues. Looked up from germline, CDR1 is ENHRY and CDR2 is SYGVKD. The CDR3 coding sequence is TGTGCCATCAGTGAAGGGGACAGGGTAGGAGAGACCCAGTACTTC. It specifies CAISEGDRVGETQYF.

The chain has TRBV19 and TRBJ1-5; TRBD1 might be the D (6 bases). The CDR3 totals 17 residues. Trimming removed 0 bases from V and 0 bases from J, with 12 bases in between. Germline V CDR1 and CDR2: LNHDA, SQIVND (reference sequence). Here the CDR3 reads CASSIEKQGNSNQPQHF. DNA for the CDR3: TGTGCCAGTAGTATAGAGAAACAGGGAAATAGCAATCAGCCCCAGCATTTT.

This clone showed up just once. The V call is TRBV4-3, the J call TRBJ2-7, with 7 bases lining up with TRBD2. J was trimmed by 0 bases and V by 1 base; bases with no gene match: 6. From germline, CDR1 is LGHNA and CDR2 YSLEER. The CDR3 is made up of 16 amino acids. CDR3: CASSQGLGEGSYEQYF. The CDR3 DNA sequence: TGCGCCAGCAGCCAAGGGTTGGGGGAGGGCTCCTACGAGCAGTACTTC.

The rearrangement uses TRBV29-1 and TRBJ1-1, with TRBD1 matching over 8 bases. The ends lost 5 bases at V and 4 bases at J; junction bases unmatched: 6. The V gene's germline CDR1 is SQVTM and CDR2 ANQGSEA. CDR3 length: 13 residues. The CDR3, as DNA: TGCAGCGTTTCGGGACAGGTGGCCACTGAAGCTTTCTTT. It specifies CSVSGQVATEAFF.

The V gene is TRBV5-1, the J gene TRBJ2-7, with no clear D. Germline V CDR1 and CDR2: SGHRS, YFSETQ. With 2 bases removed from V and 0 bases from J, the gap between germline ends came to 9 bases. The CDR3 has 14 amino acids. As DNA, the CDR3 is TGCGCCAGCAGCTTCTTCCTAAACTCCTACGAGCAGTACTTC. Protein sequence: CASSFFLNSYEQYF.

The chain carries TRBV12-5 and TRBJ1-1, with a tentative D call TRBD1 (6 bases). The CDR3 runs to 14 residues. Trimming left V 2 bases short and J 5 bases short, with 12 bases between. Germline V CDR1 and CDR2: LGHNT, FRNRAP. The CDR3 region has the DNA TGTGCTAGTGGTTTGATCCTTACAGGGACTGAAGCTTTCTTT. Translation gives CASGLILTGTEAFF. Supplemented by reference TRBV12-5 and TRBJ1-1, the full variable domain reads DARVTQTPRHKVTEMGQEVTMRCQPILGHNTVFWYRQTMMQGLELLAYFRNRAPLDDSGMPKDRFSAEMPDATLATLKIQPSEPRDSAVYFCASGLILTGTEAFFGQGTRLTVV.

In this sample, this clone turned up once. The chain uses TRBV5-4 and TRBJ2-1; tentative D call: TRBD2 (5 bases). The germline V gene has CDR1 SGHNT and CDR2 YYREEE (reference sequence). This CDR3 comprises 17 residues. V was shortened by 0 bases and J by 3 bases, with 16 bases between the two germline ends. This chain's CDR3 is CASSLDPLLALYNEQFF. CDR3 DNA sequence: TGTGCCAGCAGCTTGGATCCTCTGCTAGCACTCTACAATGAGCAGTTCTTC.

The chain combines TRBV30 with TRBJ2-7, with D tentatively TRBD2 (6 bases). Trimming shortened V by 4 bases and J by 1 base, and 14 bases separated the two germline ends. The V gene's germline CDR1 is GTSNPN and CDR2 SVGIG (reference sequence). The CDR3 spans 14 residues. The CDR3 reads CAWNFAGGSYEQYF. The CDR3 DNA reads as TGTGCCTGGAACTTCGCCGGGGGTTCCTACGAGCAGTACTTC. Using reference TRBV30 and TRBJ2-7 for the parts outside the CDR3, the full variable domain is SQTIHQWPATLVQPVGSPLSLECTVEGTSNPNLYWYRQAAGRGLQLLFYSVGIGQISSEVPQNLSASRPQDRQFILSSKKLLLSDSGFYLCAWNFAGGSYEQYFGPGTRLTVT.

The rearrangement uses TRBV2 and TRBJ1-3, with a tentative D call TRBD1 (6 bases). CDR1 SNHLY and CDR2 FYNNEI come from the germline V gene. This CDR3 is 18 amino acids long. V lost 0 bases, J lost 9 bases, and 24 bases lay in between. DNA of the CDR3: TGTGCCAGCAGTGAAGCGGGGGACACGGCCGATCTTGTTGGCACCATATATTTT. As protein: CASSEAGDTADLVGTIYF.

The rearrangement joins TRBV21-1 to TRBJ1-1. TRBV21-1 is an annotated pseudogene. There are 15 residues in the CDR3. The CDR3 reads CASSKVEEGDTEAFF. CDR3 nucleotides: TGTGCCAGCAGCAAAGTTGAGGAGGGAGACACTGAAGCTTTCTTT.

The chain carries TRBV19 and TRBJ1-1; possible D gene TRBD1, 6 bases. Per the germline V gene, CDR1 is LNHDA and CDR2 is SQIVND (reference sequence). This CDR3 contains 16 residues. V was cut by 6 bases and J by 1 base, with 18 bases left in between. CDR3 region: CASSKGWIGGNTEAFF. Written as DNA, the CDR3 is TGTGCCAGTAGCAAAGGGTGGATAGGGGGGAACACTGAAGCTTTCTTT.

The genes are TRBV6-5 and TRBJ2-7; TRBD1 matches at 10 bases. Germline V gene lookup returns CDR1 MNHEY and CDR2 SVGAGI. CDR3 size: 15 residues. V shed 3 bases, J shed 6 bases, and the junction held 8 bases outside the gene matches. CDR3 nucleotides: TGTGCCAGCAGTTATACCGGGACAGGGGTGCTCGAGCAGTACTTC. It codes for CASSYTGTGVLEQYF.

This rearrangement joins TRBV6-5 to TRBJ2-1; 9 bases fit TRBD2. The CDR3 has 14 amino acids. The ends lost 5 bases at V and 6 bases at J; junction bases unmatched: 5. The V gene's germline CDR1 is MNHEY and CDR2 SVGAGI. The CDR3 nucleotides read TGTGCCAGCAGTCCCGGGACTAGCATCAATGAGCAGTTCTTC. Translated: CASSPGTSINEQFF.

J is TRBJ1-2 and V is TRBV27; D is possibly TRBD1 (5 bases). CDR1 and CDR2 (germline): MNHEY, SMNVEV (reference sequence). CDR3 length: 14 amino acids. Trimming shortened V by 0 bases and J by 5 bases, and 10 bases separated the two germline ends. For the CDR3, the DNA is TGTGCCAGCAGTTTATCCTCAGGGAATTATGGCTACACCTTC. Amino acid sequence: CASSLSSGNYGYTF.

This clone was observed a handful of times. The V and J genes are TRBV7-2 and TRBJ2-3; 8 bases align to TRBD2. Germline V lookup: CDR1 SGHTA, CDR2 FQGNSA. The CDR3 totals 16 residues. V was pared by 4 bases and J by 4 bases, with 10 bases of the junction left unmatched. The CDR3 DNA sequence: TGTGCCAGCAGCTCCCGGGGGGCGGGAGGTGCAGATACGCAGTATTTT. It yields the protein CASSSRGAGGADTQYF.

In this sample, this clone turned up a few times. The V call is TRBV27, the J call TRBJ2-3; 12 bases are shared with TRBD2. The germline CDR1 and CDR2 sequences are MNHEY and SMNVEV (reference sequence). The CDR3 length is 17 residues. J gave up 0 bases and V 2 bases, and 3 bases lay outside the gene matches. The CDR3 spells CASSLPLAGGSTDTQYF. As DNA, the CDR3 is TGTGCCAGCAGTTTACCCCTAGCGGGAGGGAGCACAGATACGCAGTATTTT.

This chain connects TRBV6-4 to TRBJ2-2, with 10 nucleotides matching TRBD1. Trimming removed 4 bases from V and 4 bases from J; junction bases left unmatched: 0. This CDR3 region has 14 residues. Germline V gene sequence: CDR1 MRHNA, CDR2 SNTAGT. The CDR3 DNA follows: TGTGCCAGCAGTGGGACAGGGGGCACCGGGGAGCTGTTTTTT. Protein: CASSGTGGTGELFF.

The chain carries TRBV6-5 and TRBJ2-3; 8 nucleotides match TRBD2. Germline V gene lookup returns CDR1 MNHEY and CDR2 SVGAGI. V lost 6 bases to trimming and J lost 6 bases; unmatched junction nucleotides: 5. The CDR3 contains 13 residues. The CDR3, as DNA: TGTGCCAGCAGCCGACTAGCGCTGGATACGCAGTATTTT. Protein product: CASSRLALDTQYF.

The V call is TRBV18, the J call TRBJ2-1; no clear D gene. CDR1 is KGHSH, CDR2 LQKENI, per germline. Trimming cost V 0 bases and J 3 bases, with 15 bases left between them. The CDR3 contains 17 residues. CDR3 residues: CASSPPRGSQFYNEQFF. DNA for the CDR3: TGTGCCAGCTCACCACCGCGAGGAAGCCAGTTCTACAATGAGCAGTTCTTC.

This chain uses TRBV4-1 with TRBJ2-1, with TRBD2 matching over 11 bases. The CDR3 consists of 17 residues. The germline V gene has CDR1 MGHRA and CDR2 YSYEKL. With 1 base clipped from V and 7 bases from J, the junction kept 9 bases outside the gene matches. DNA of the CDR3: TGCGCCAGCAGCCAAGTGAGGGTAGCGGGAGGGCCGAATGAGCAGTTCTTC. Protein: CASSQVRVAGGPNEQFF.

The V call is TRBV11-2, the J call TRBJ2-2; possibly TRBD1 for D (6 bases). The CDR3 has 16 residues. Trimming took off 3 bases at V and 1 base at J, with 12 bases between the two ends. Germline CDR1 is SGHAT and CDR2 is FQNNGV. The CDR3 DNA is TGTGCCAGCAGCTTTGGACAGATATTGAACACCGGGGAGCTGTTTTTT. Translating gives CASSFGQILNTGELFF.